The 16 T cell receptor beta chains reported below all come from one sample, sequenced in a study of OX40 agonist ivuxolimab in advanced cancers. TCRdb keeps only in-frame clones here, not all; method: immunoSEQ multiplex PCR. This repertoire shows 90,000 or so clones, about 88% found once; its top ten account for 0.3% to 0.4%. The source material was CD4+ or CD8+ T cells sorted from blood, sampled in a trial of the OX40 agonist ivuxolimab. The receptors derive from an adult with an advanced solid tumor such as melanoma, head and neck, liver or kidney cancer.

The CDR3 DNA reads as TGTGCCAGCAGCGTCAGAGGACTAGCGGGGGCCACAGATACGCAGTATTTT. This encodes CASSVRGLAGATDTQYF. V gene TRBV9 combines with J gene TRBJ2-3; 13 bases align to TRBD2. CDR1 SGDLS and CDR2 YYNGEE come from the germline V gene. CDR3 size: 17 residues. V lost 2 bases, J lost 2 bases, and 5 bases stayed unmatched.

This chain uses TRBV4-3 with TRBJ1-1; a possible D gene is TRBD1 (5 bases). V shed 0 bases and J shed 1 base, with 12 bases lying between them. CDR1 is LGHNA and CDR2 is YSLEER in the germline V gene. The CDR3 totals 16 residues. In DNA form, the CDR3 reads TGCGCCAGCAGCCAAGAGGGGGGGACCGAGAACACTGAAGCTTTCTTT. Translation: CASSQEGGTENTEAFF.

V gene TRBV5-1 combines with J gene TRBJ1-2; D is uncertain. CDR3 length: 12 amino acids. Per the germline V gene, CDR1 is SGHRS and CDR2 is YFSETQ. V dropped 5 bases and J dropped 5 bases, with 10 bases sitting between them. As DNA, the CDR3 is TGCGCCAGCAGTCCCGGGTCGTATGGCTACACCTTC. Protein sequence: CASSPGSYGYTF. The full variable domain, with the rest looked up from reference TRBV5-1 and TRBJ1-2, is KAGVTQTPRYLIKTRGQQVTLSCSPISGHRSVSWYQQTPGQGLQFLFEYFSETQRNKGNFPGRFSGRQFSNSRSEMNVSTLELGDSALYLCASSPGSYGYTFGSGTRLTVV.

CDR3 region: CASSLGGYMNTEAFF. The CDR3 DNA reads TGTGCCAGCAGCTTAGGGGGTTATATGAACACTGAAGCTTTCTTT. V gene TRBV7-2 combines with J gene TRBJ1-1; D gene uncertain. CDR1 is SGHTA and CDR2 is FQGNSA in the germline V gene. The CDR3 runs to 15 residues. V lost 1 base and J lost 0, with 9 bases in between.

This clone was counted a single time. This chain connects TRBV7-3 to TRBJ2-1; D gene unclear. The V gene lost 2 bases and the J gene lost 5 bases, with 7 bases spanning the gap. In germline, CDR1 is SGHTA, CDR2 FQGTGA. The CDR3 sequence is 13 residues long. CDR3 in amino acids: CASSLDGNNEQFF. The CDR3 nucleotides are TGTGCCAGCAGCTTAGACGGCAACAATGAGCAGTTCTTC.

This clone was counted a few times. This chain uses TRBV15 with TRBJ1-2, with D perhaps matching TRBD1 (6 bases). The ends were cut back, 3 bases at V and 8 bases at J, with 16 bases in the middle. Germline V gene sequence: CDR1 LNHNV, CDR2 YYDKDF (reference sequence). The CDR3 length is 14 residues. Here the CDR3 DNA reads TGTGCCACCAGCAGGGCCCCAGGGGCTCGGGGCTACACCTTC. It translates to CATSRAPGARGYTF. Combining the CDR3 with reference TRBV15 and TRBJ1-2 gives the whole variable domain DAMVIQNPRYQVTQFGKPVTLSCSQTLNHNVMYWYQQKSSQAPKLLFHYYDKDFNNEADTPDNFQSRRPNTSFCFLDIRSPGLGDTAMYLCATSRAPGARGYTFGSGTRLTVV.

This chain uses TRBV4-1 with TRBJ1-1, with TRBD1 matching 9 bases. Trimming cost V 0 bases and J 1 base; bases outside gene matches: 3. Germline lookup yields CDR1 MGHRA and CDR2 YSYEKL. The length of the CDR3 is 16 residues. This chain's CDR3 is CASSQEQGAENTEAFF. For the CDR3, the DNA is TGCGCCAGCAGCCAAGAACAGGGGGCCGAGAACACTGAAGCTTTCTTT.

This clone was seen once. The chain recombines TRBV19 with TRBJ2-1; 8 positions match TRBD2. CDR3 size: 15 residues. V lost 5 bases, J lost 9 bases, and 12 bases stayed unmatched. From germline, CDR1 is LNHDA and CDR2 SQIVND (reference sequence). The CDR3 region is CASSPGGMAIGEQFF. CDR3 nucleotide sequence: TGTGCCAGTAGTCCGGGGGGGATGGCGATCGGTGAGCAGTTCTTC.

J is TRBJ2-5 and V is TRBV28; D gene ambiguous. Trimming left V 4 bases short and J 4 bases short, with 4 bases between. The CDR3 loop spans 11 amino acids. Germline loops: CDR1 MDHEN, CDR2 SYDVKM. In nucleotides, the CDR3 is TGTGCCAGCAGTTCACCAGAGACCCAGTACTTC. Amino acids: CASSSPETQYF.

This clone was seen a single time. This chain links TRBV5-1 with TRBJ1-2; 8 bases match TRBD1. The CDR3 spans 14 residues. Germline CDR1 is SGHRS and CDR2 is YFSETQ. The V segment lost 0 bases and the J segment 6 bases; nucleotides outside the gene matches: 4. CDR3 region: CASSLDQGADGYTF. The CDR3 DNA reads TGCGCCAGCAGCTTGGACCAGGGGGCCGATGGCTACACCTTC.

The chain links TRBV30 to TRBJ1-4; possibly TRBD1 for D (6 bases). This CDR3 spans 14 amino acids. V was pared by 5 bases and J by 2 bases, with 12 bases between. CDR1 and CDR2 (germline): GTSNPN, SVGIG (reference sequence). In DNA form, the CDR3 reads TGTGCCTGGGCCTACAGGGTCACTAATGAAAAACTGTTTTTT. This encodes CAWAYRVTNEKLFF.

This clone was seen a handful of times. The gene calls are TRBV4-2 and TRBJ2-7; D is perhaps TRBD2 (5 bases). This CDR3 is 17 amino acids long. The germline V gene encodes CDR1 LGHNA and CDR2 YNFKEQ. V lost 3 bases and J lost 0, with 18 bases in between. Here the CDR3 reads CASSHYVKGGSSYEQYF. For the CDR3, the DNA is TGTGCCAGCAGCCATTACGTTAAAGGTGGGAGCTCCTACGAGCAGTACTTC.

This clone was seen a single time. This rearrangement joins TRBV4-1 to TRBJ1-2, with D perhaps matching TRBD1 (6 bases). Germline lookup yields CDR1 MGHRA and CDR2 YSYEKL. Trimming took off 0 bases at V and 5 bases at J, with 10 bases between the two ends. The CDR3 spans 14 residues. The chain's CDR3 is CASSQETGRYGYTF. In DNA, the CDR3 is TGCGCCAGCAGCCAAGAAACAGGGAGGTATGGCTACACCTTC.

The chain uses TRBV15 and TRBJ1-2; D gene ambiguous. V lost 0 bases, J lost 5 bases, and 13 bases lay in between. This CDR3 comprises 15 residues. The germline V gene has CDR1 LNHNV and CDR2 YYDKDF (reference sequence). The CDR3 spells CATSRDLGGNYGYTF. DNA for the CDR3: TGTGCCACCAGCAGAGATCTGGGCGGAAATTATGGCTACACCTTC.

The CDR3 region is CASSPGIYEQYF. CDR3 bases: TGCGCCAGCAGCCCGGGCATCTACGAGCAGTACTTC. This chain connects TRBV5-1 to TRBJ2-7; no clear D gene. The germline gives CDR1 SGHRS, CDR2 YFSETQ. The ends were cut back, 4 bases at V and 3 bases at J, with 8 bases in the middle. The CDR3 runs 12 residues.

This chain uses TRBV11-3 with TRBJ2-3; D might be TRBD2 (5 bases). Germline loops: CDR1 SGHNT, CDR2 YENEEA. Trimming pared 0 bases from V and 0 bases from J, leaving 10 bases between. The CDR3 has 16 residues. The chain's CDR3 is CASSLDGGRSTDTQYF. Here the CDR3 DNA reads TGTGCCAGCAGCTTAGATGGAGGACGGAGCACAGATACGCAGTATTTT.